This T cell receptor beta chain was documented in a study of T cell responses to AZD1222 COVID-19 vaccine. Trimming took off 4 bases at V and 6 bases at J, with 6 bases between the two ends. This CDR3 has 12 amino acids. Germline V CDR1 and CDR2: MGHRA, YSYEKL. Study-level results: Repertoire collection took place solely once the T cell response had peaked.

Using immunoSEQ multiplex PCR, the repertoire was profiled, and TCRdb retains in-frame clones only, with some absent. The sample shows 250,000 to 300,000 clones, about 94% of them seen only once. This clone has a handful of counts. Its antigen is unknown. This chain joins TRBV4-1 and TRBJ2-2, with a possible D match to TRBD2 (6 bases). The sequences come from peripheral blood, collected 28 days after the second AZD1222 dose. This receptor was identified in an adult who received the AZD1222 COVID-19 vaccine. CDR3 nucleotide sequence: TGCGCCAGCAGCCCGGGGGCCGGGGAGCTGTTTTTT. Its protein is CASSPGAGELFF.